The 13 T cell receptor beta chains below come from one sample, sequenced in a study of spatial heterogeneity in lung cancer. Each CDR3 protein gets one entry after TCRdb re-called the 5' RACE reads with MiXCR. The sample yields about 92,000 distinct CDR3 sequences, 12% seen once. Time point defined: sample taken at primary tumor resection. The sequenced sample was PBMCs, obtained at surgery. The origin of the receptors is a male donor with early-stage non-small cell lung cancer.

A few counts support this clonotype. The chain employs TRBV4-1 and TRBJ2-1; 16 bases are shared with TRBD2. Trimming cost V 1 base and J 7 bases; bases outside gene matches: 7. This CDR3 has 18 amino acids. The V gene's germline CDR1 is MGHRA and CDR2 YSYEKL. CDR3 residues: CASSQVGTSGGASNEQFF. CDR3 nucleotide sequence: TGCGCCAGCAGCCAAGTTGGGACTAGCGGGGGGGCTTCGAATGAGCAGTTCTTC.

In its sample, this clonotype was seen a few times. This sequence joins TRBV28 and TRBJ2-7; TRBD2 aligns across 9 bases. V trimming: 4 bases; J trimming: 1 base; junction bases outside the gene matches: 8. The CDR3 spans 16 residues. Per the germline V gene, CDR1 is MDHEN and CDR2 is SYDVKM. This chain's CDR3 is CASSSLLAGLSYEQYF. Here the CDR3 DNA reads TGTGCCAGCAGTTCTCTACTAGCGGGTCTATCCTACGAGCAGTACTTC.

The V call is TRBV7-2, the J call TRBJ1-4; TRBD1 is a possible D gene (6 bases). V shed 2 bases and J shed 7 bases, with 14 bases lying between them. Per germline, CDR1 SGHTA and CDR2 FQGNSA. This CDR3 has 15 residues. CDR3 nucleotide sequence: TGTGCCAGCAGCTTAAGTGGGGGCCCCGTTGAAAAACTGTTTTTT. Residues: CASSLSGGPVEKLFF.

The gene calls are TRBV20-1 and TRBJ2-7; 8 bases match TRBD1. The trim removed 4 bases at V and 3 bases at J, leaving 11 bases unmatched. CDR1 is DFQATT and CDR2 is SNEGSKA in the germline V gene (reference sequence). CDR3 length: 15 amino acids. Here the CDR3 DNA reads TGCAGTGCTAAACGGGACAGGCCATGGGTCTACGAGCAGTACTTC. It specifies CSAKRDRPWVYEQYF.

A few counts support this clonotype. V is TRBV19 and J is TRBJ1-6; D remains ambiguous. CDR3 length equals 16 residues. Germline V CDR1 and CDR2: LNHDA, SQIVND (reference sequence). V was pared by 3 bases and J by 0 bases, with 9 bases between. Here the CDR3 DNA reads TGTGCCAGTAGTATCCTCCAGAGCTCCTATAATTCACCCCTCCACTTT. Protein product: CASSILQSSYNSPLHF.

This clonotype has a count of ten or more. V and J are TRBV7-9 and TRBJ1-1; unclear D gene. This CDR3 region has 14 residues. V dropped 5 bases and J dropped 5 bases, with 15 bases sitting between them. Germline CDR1 SEHNR, CDR2 FQNEAQ (reference sequence). CDR3 sequence reads: CASSPTRGRTEAFF. The CDR3, as DNA: TGTGCCAGCAGCCCAACCCGAGGGCGGACTGAAGCTTTCTTT. The entire variable domain, with the rest obtained from reference TRBV7-9 and TRBJ1-1, is as follows: DTGVSQNPRHKITKRGQNVTFRCDPISEHNRLYWYRQTLGQGPEFLTYFQNEAQLEKSRLLSDRFSAERPKGSFSTLEIQRTEQGDSAMYLCASSPTRGRTEAFFGQGTRLTVV.

This clonotype turned up a few times. V gene TRBV7-9 combines with J gene TRBJ2-7; D might be TRBD1 (6 bases). Germline lookup yields CDR1 SEHNR and CDR2 FQNEAQ (reference sequence). Trimming took off 3 bases at V and 1 base at J, with 13 bases between the two ends. The CDR3 consists of 15 residues. The CDR3 protein is CASSFGGAMSYEQYF. CDR3 DNA sequence: TGTGCCAGCAGCTTTGGGGGCGCGATGTCCTACGAGCAGTACTTC. The full variable domain, completed using reference TRBV7-9 and TRBJ2-7, is DTGVSQNPRHKITKRGQNVTFRCDPISEHNRLYWYRQTLGQGPEFLTYFQNEAQLEKSRLLSDRFSAERPKGSFSTLEIQRTEQGDSAMYLCASSFGGAMSYEQYFGPGTRLTVT.

This clonotype was seen more than once but under ten times. This chain links TRBV5-1 with TRBJ2-3; D is possibly TRBD1 (6 bases). V dropped 3 bases and J dropped 1 base, with 12 bases sitting between them. The CDR3 is made up of 15 amino acids. The germline V gene has CDR1 SGHRS and CDR2 YFSETQ. CDR3 in amino acids: CASSSNGGRTDTQYF. CDR3 in DNA: TGCGCCAGCAGCTCAAATGGGGGCCGCACAGATACGCAGTATTTT. The variable domain in full, completed from reference TRBV5-1 and TRBJ2-3, reads KAGVTQTPRYLIKTRGQQVTLSCSPISGHRSVSWYQQTPGQGLQFLFEYFSETQRNKGNFPGRFSGRQFSNSRSEMNVSTLELGDSALYLCASSSNGGRTDTQYFGPGTRLTVL.

The sample holds a few counts of this clonotype. The chain has TRBV6-5 and TRBJ2-7; 10 nucleotides align to TRBD2. The ends lost 6 bases at V and 3 bases at J; junction bases unmatched: 8. The CDR3 is 15 amino acids. Germline values: CDR1 MNHEY, CDR2 SVGAGI. This CDR3 reads CASSPPSGGLYEQYF. The CDR3 nucleotides read TGTGCCAGCAGCCCCCCTAGCGGGGGCCTCTACGAGCAGTACTTC.

V gene TRBV7-9 combines with J gene TRBJ1-5, with D hard to call. CDR3 size: 16 residues. The V gene lost 6 bases and the J gene lost 0 bases, with 15 bases spanning the gap. CDR1 SEHNR and CDR2 FQNEAQ come from the germline V gene (reference sequence). The CDR3 DNA reads TGTGCCAGCAGTCCTGGGTCACAGAGTAGCAATCAGCCCCAGCATTTT. Protein: CASSPGSQSSNQPQHF.

The rearrangement links TRBV27 to TRBJ2-7, with D maybe TRBD1 (6 bases). There are 14 residues in the CDR3. In germline, CDR1 is MNHEY, CDR2 SMNVEV (reference sequence). The V end lost 5 bases, the J end lost 1 base, and 12 bases lay between the germline ends. CDR3 sequence: CASSLQTGSYEQYF. The CDR3 nucleotides read TGTGCCAGCAGTCTCCAGACAGGATCCTACGAGCAGTACTTC.

This chain links TRBV19 with TRBJ2-5; TRBD2 might be the D (6 bases). CDR3 length: 15 amino acids. Germline-derived CDR1 and CDR2 are LNHDA and SQIVND (reference sequence). V was trimmed by 4 bases and J by 4 bases, leaving 16 bases between them. CDR3: CASSNQRAGRETQYF. The CDR3, as DNA: TGTGCCAGTAGTAACCAGCGGGCTGGGAGAGAGACCCAGTACTTC.

This clonotype was observed a handful of times. The chain is built from TRBV7-2 and TRBJ1-6; D is unresolved. Per germline, CDR1 SGHTA and CDR2 FQGNSA. V was cut by 5 bases and J by 8 bases, with 10 bases left in between. This CDR3 contains 13 residues. The DNA of the CDR3 is TGTGCCAGCAGCCCATCGTTCCATTCACCCCTCCACTTT. This sequence encodes CASSPSFHSPLHF.